Below are 8 T cell receptor beta chains sequenced from a single sample in a study of T cell responses to AZD1222 COVID-19 vaccine. Data came from immunoSEQ multiplex PCR; TCRdb stores just in-frame clones and leaves some out. The sample has 90,000 to 150,000 clones, 80% to 90% seen once; the top ten hold roughly 8.9%. Sequenced material: peripheral blood, taken on day 0 of AZD1222 vaccination. The receptors derive from an adult in good health.

The chain employs TRBV5-6 and TRBJ2-3; D unresolved. Between the trimmed V and J ends, which lost 0 bases and 2 bases, there was a span of 10 bases. The CDR3 extends over 15 amino acids. Germline CDR1 SGHDT, CDR2 YYEEEE. CDR3 residues: CASSLGAGFTDTQYF. Written as DNA, the CDR3 is TGTGCCAGCAGCTTGGGGGCAGGCTTCACAGATACGCAGTATTTT.

The chain has TRBV12-5 and TRBJ2-5, with a tentative D call TRBD2 (5 bases). Between the trimmed V and J ends, which lost 1 base and 5 bases, there was a span of 11 bases. The CDR3 spans 14 residues. Germline CDR1 LGHNT, CDR2 FRNRAP. The CDR3 region is CASGLGELRETQYF. The CDR3 DNA reads TGTGCTAGTGGTTTGGGGGAGTTAAGGGAGACCCAGTACTTC.

The V and J genes are TRBV7-9 and TRBJ1-1; tentative D call: TRBD1 (5 bases). Germline V gene data show CDR1 as SEHNR and CDR2 as FQNEAQ (reference sequence). V dropped 1 base and J dropped 8 bases, with 11 bases sitting between them. This CDR3 is built from 13 residues. CDR3 DNA sequence: TGTGCCAGCAGCTTAGAACAGGATCTGGAAGCTTTCTTT. Translation: CASSLEQDLEAFF.

CDR3 bases: TGTGCCAGCACGGGGTACCGGGACAGGGGGCGGTTTGGCTACACCTTC. It specifies CASTGYRDRGRFGYTF. The chain carries TRBV7-8 and TRBJ1-2; 12 positions match TRBD1. The CDR3 totals 16 residues. The trim removed 7 bases at V and 7 bases at J, leaving 13 bases unmatched. Germline V gene lookup returns CDR1 SGHVS and CDR2 FQNEAQ.

This clone was seen a few times. The chain recombines TRBV11-2 with TRBJ1-3; D is undetermined. There are 12 residues in the CDR3. Per germline, CDR1 SGHAT and CDR2 FQNNGV. V lost 0 bases to trimming and J lost 8 bases, with 5 bases between them. The DNA of the CDR3 is TGTGCCAGCAGCTTAGAAGGGCACACCATATATTTT. This gives the protein CASSLEGHTIYF.

This chain links TRBV18 with TRBJ2-5, with D uncertain. In germline, CDR1 is KGHSH, CDR2 LQKENI. The CDR3 is 13 residues long. Trimming removed 6 bases from V and 2 bases from J, with 10 bases in between. The CDR3 sequence: CASSLQRQETQYF. The CDR3, as DNA: TGTGCCAGCTCGCTACAGAGACAAGAGACCCAGTACTTC. The variable domain in full, completed from reference TRBV18 and TRBJ2-5, reads NAGVMQNPRHLVRRRGQEARLRCSPMKGHSHVYWYRQLPEEGLKFMVYLQKENIIDESGMPKERFSAEFPKEGPSILRIQQVVRGDSAAYFCASSLQRQETQYFGPGTRLLVL.

The rearrangement joins TRBV3-1 (or the pseudogene TRBV3-2) to TRBJ1-4; D perhaps matches TRBD1 (5 bases). V lost 4 bases, J lost 0 bases, and 12 bases lay in between. CDR3 length: 16 residues. Per the germline V gene, CDR1 is LGHDT and CDR2 is YNNKEL (reference sequence). CDR3 bases: TGTGCCAGCAGCCCAAGGTGGGGGGCAACTAATGAAAAACTGTTTTTT. This encodes CASSPRWGATNEKLFF.

This clone was seen once. The chain couples TRBV5-1 to TRBJ2-1; no definite D call. The germline V and J ends were trimmed by 3 bases and 5 bases, with 15 bases remaining between them. There are 15 residues in the CDR3. Germline V lookup: CDR1 SGHRS, CDR2 YFSETQ. The CDR3, as DNA: TGCGCCAGCAGCTCCATAAAAGCTCCGGACAATGAGCAGTTCTTC. Its translation is CASSSIKAPDNEQFF.